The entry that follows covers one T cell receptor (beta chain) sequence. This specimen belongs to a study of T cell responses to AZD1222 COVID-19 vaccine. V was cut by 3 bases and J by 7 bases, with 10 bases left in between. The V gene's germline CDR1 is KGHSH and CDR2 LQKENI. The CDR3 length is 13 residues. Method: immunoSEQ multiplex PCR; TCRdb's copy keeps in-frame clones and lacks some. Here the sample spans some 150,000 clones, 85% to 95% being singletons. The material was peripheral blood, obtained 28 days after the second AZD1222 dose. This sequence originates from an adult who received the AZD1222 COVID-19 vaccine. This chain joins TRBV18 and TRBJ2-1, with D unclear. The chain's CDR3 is CASSPEAVNEQFF. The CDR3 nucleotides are TGTGCCAGCTCACCTGAAGCCGTGAATGAGCAGTTCTTC.